One and the same sample provided the 20 T cell receptor beta chains below, sequenced in a study of PD-1 blockade in mismatch repair-deficient tumors. The time point was: approximately ten-day in vitro stimulation with candidate neoantigen peptide 4. The protocol was immunoSEQ multiplex PCR, while the TCRdb copy is restricted to in-frame clones and leaves out a portion. The sample lists 14,000 or so clones; around four fifths were seen once. Which antigens these TCRs recognize remains unknown. This sample comprised cells cultured in vitro, obtained from a patient treated with pembrolizumab. These receptors were obtained from an adult with mismatch repair-deficient cancer.

V gene TRBV28 combines with J gene TRBJ2-7, with D maybe TRBD2 (6 bases). Germline V CDR1 and CDR2: MDHEN, SYDVKM. The V end was cut by 3 bases, the J end by 2 bases, with 14 bases between. The CDR3 covers 15 residues. CDR3 nucleotide sequence: TGTGCCAGCAGTTTCTCCTGGGACTCCACCTACGAGCAGTACTTC. Its protein is CASSFSWDSTYEQYF.

V and J are TRBV28 and TRBJ1-5; no clear D. The CDR3 has 13 amino acids. Germline CDR1 reads MDHEN; CDR2 reads SYDVKM. Between the trimmed V and J ends, which lost 3 bases and 6 bases, there was a span of 9 bases. Here the CDR3 reads CASSFNWGQPQHF. CDR3 in DNA: TGTGCCAGCAGTTTCAATTGGGGTCAGCCCCAGCATTTT.

V usage is TRBV9 and J usage is TRBJ2-3, with D possibly called TRBD1 or TRBD2 (6 bases each). The CDR3 runs 17 residues. Trimming removed 4 bases from V and 0 bases from J, with 18 bases in between. Germline V gene data show CDR1 as SGDLS and CDR2 as YYNGEE. The CDR3 sequence: CASSSEGDRTSTDTQYF. CDR3 sequence (DNA): TGTGCCAGCAGCTCGGAGGGGGATCGCACAAGCACAGATACGCAGTATTTT.

This chain joins TRBV29-1 and TRBJ2-3; the match to TRBD2 covers 10 bases. From germline, CDR1 is SQVTM and CDR2 ANQGSEA. This CDR3 is 15 amino acids long. The junction had 7 bases not matched to a gene; V was cut back by 3 bases and J by 4 bases. CDR3 nucleotides: TGCAGCGTTGATGCTGCTAGCGGGAGACCAGATACGCAGTATTTT. Protein: CSVDAASGRPDTQYF.

The chain links TRBV10-3 to TRBJ2-1; no reliable D call. The V gene's germline CDR1 is ENHRY and CDR2 SYGVKD. V was trimmed by 3 bases and J by 3 bases, leaving 0 bases between them. This CDR3 has 11 residues. For the CDR3, the DNA is TGTGCCATCAGTGACTACAATGAGCAGTTCTTC. It encodes CAISDYNEQFF.

The chain joins TRBV28 to TRBJ2-7; D not certain. Trimming pared 2 bases from V and 4 bases from J, leaving 15 bases between. Germline CDR1 and CDR2: MDHEN and SYDVKM. The CDR3 loop spans 15 amino acids. CDR3 sequence reads: CASSLRPEADYEQYF. For the CDR3, the DNA is TGTGCCAGCAGTTTACGTCCAGAAGCAGATTACGAGCAGTACTTC.

The chain recombines TRBV18 with TRBJ2-2, with 8 nucleotides matching TRBD1. J gave up 3 bases and V 4 bases, and 7 bases lay outside the gene matches. Per the germline V gene, CDR1 is KGHSH and CDR2 is LQKENI. The CDR3 is 16 residues long. CDR3 sequence (DNA): TGTGCCAGCTCACGCCTGCCGGGACAGGACACCGGGGAGCTGTTTTTT. This encodes CASSRLPGQDTGELFF.

The V call is TRBV6-5, the J call TRBJ2-7, with D perhaps TRBD1 (5 bases). V lost 6 bases and J lost 2, with 14 bases in between. The CDR3 is made up of 14 amino acids. Germline CDR1 and CDR2: MNHEY and SVGAGI. The CDR3 nucleotides read TGTGCCAGCAGACCATGGGGCAGTCCCTACGAGCAGTACTTC. Translating it yields CASRPWGSPYEQYF.

The chain recombines TRBV6-5 with TRBJ1-1, with D maybe TRBD1 (6 bases). Deletions cut 2 bases from V and 10 bases from J, with 14 bases between. The CDR3 extends over 13 amino acids. Germline V gene data show CDR1 as MNHEY and CDR2 as SVGAGI. The CDR3 DNA reads as TGTGCCAGCAGTTACGGTGGGGGGCGACGAGCTTTCTTT. Translation: CASSYGGGRRAFF.

The chain recombines TRBV30 with TRBJ2-7; D gene uncertain. CDR3 length: 11 amino acids. The V end lost 2 bases, the J end lost 6 bases, and 8 bases lay between the germline ends. Germline CDR1 reads GTSNPN; CDR2 reads SVGIG (reference sequence). CDR3 in amino acids: CAWSTTLEQYF. The CDR3 DNA reads as TGTGCCTGGAGTACCACCCTCGAGCAGTACTTC.

V usage is TRBV6-5 and J usage is TRBJ1-5, with D perhaps matching TRBD1 (6 bases). The V gene's germline CDR1 is MNHEY and CDR2 SVGAGI. V was cut by 6 bases and J by 7 bases, with 16 bases left in between. The CDR3 totals 14 residues. The CDR3 DNA follows: TGTGCCAGCAGCCCAACAGGGTTCGGACAGCCCCAGCATTTT. It specifies CASSPTGFGQPQHF.

This chain connects TRBV9 to TRBJ1-4; D is perhaps TRBD1 (6 bases). The germline V gene encodes CDR1 SGDLS and CDR2 YYNGEE. Trimming shortened V by 2 bases and J by 3 bases, and 11 bases separated the two germline ends. CDR3 length equals 15 residues. Here the CDR3 DNA reads TGTGCCAGCAGCGTCGGGGGGCTCGCTAATGAAAAACTGTTTTTT. It codes for CASSVGGLANEKLFF.

The chain is built from TRBV30 and TRBJ2-3; the D gene is possibly TRBD1 (5 bases). The CDR3 is 13 amino acids. CDR1 is GTSNPN, CDR2 SVGIG, per germline (reference sequence). V lost 0 bases to trimming and J lost 2 bases, with 6 bases between them. CDR3 bases: TGTGCCTGGAGTGTACAGGCCACAGATACGCAGTATTTT. The encoded protein is CAWSVQATDTQYF.

The chain links TRBV18 to TRBJ1-2; D remains unclear. CDR3 size: 13 residues. CDR1 is KGHSH and CDR2 is LQKENI in the germline V gene. Trimming stripped 1 base from V and 3 bases from J, with 6 bases between. The CDR3 spells CASSPLGDYGYTF. CDR3 in DNA: TGTGCCAGCTCACCACTCGGGGACTATGGCTACACCTTC.

The CDR3 nucleotides read TGTGCCAGCAGCGAGACTAGCGGGCCCACCTACGAGCAGTACTTC. This gives the protein CASSETSGPTYEQYF. This chain uses TRBV7-2 with TRBJ2-7, with 10 bases fitting TRBD2. There are 15 residues in the CDR3. V shed 5 bases, J shed 2 bases, and the junction held 6 bases outside the gene matches. Per germline, CDR1 SGHTA and CDR2 FQGNSA.

This chain connects TRBV2 to TRBJ2-7; 13 bases line up with TRBD2. J was trimmed by 5 bases and V by 6 bases; bases with no gene match: 7. This CDR3 has 15 amino acids. The germline V gene encodes CDR1 SNHLY and CDR2 FYNNEI. The CDR3 spells CASRALAGGPHEQYF. The CDR3 nucleotides read TGTGCCAGCAGGGCACTAGCGGGAGGGCCTCACGAGCAGTACTTC.

V gene TRBV28 combines with J gene TRBJ1-2; D gene uncertain. The CDR3 consists of 16 residues. V lost 5 bases to trimming and J lost 7 bases, with 23 bases between them. The germline V gene has CDR1 MDHEN and CDR2 SYDVKM. The CDR3 region has the DNA TGTGCCAGCAGTGACCGCCGCGACGGACCGGAGGGTGGCTACACCTTC. It encodes CASSDRRDGPEGGYTF.

This clone was seen only a few times. The chain employs TRBV28 and TRBJ1-1; the D gene is possibly TRBD1 (5 bases). The CDR3 contains 13 residues. Germline CDR1 is MDHEN and CDR2 is SYDVKM. The germline V and J ends were trimmed by 2 bases and 10 bases, with 14 bases remaining between them. CDR3 nucleotide sequence: TGTGCCAGCAGTTTAAGTGTGGGGCGGGGAGCTTTCTTT. It is translated as CASSLSVGRGAFF.

This chain uses TRBV5-1 with TRBJ2-5, with D perhaps TRBD1 or TRBD2 (5 bases each). V was cut by 4 bases and J by 4 bases, with 17 bases left in between. Germline CDR1 reads SGHRS; CDR2 reads YFSETQ. The CDR3 runs to 15 residues. The CDR3 nucleotides are TGCGCCAGCAGCCGGGACGCCCTTGGAGGAGAGACCCAGTACTTC. It specifies CASSRDALGGETQYF.

The chain is built from TRBV4-1 and TRBJ2-3; D remains ambiguous. The V end was cut by 0 bases, the J end by 4 bases, with 11 bases between. The CDR3 is made up of 15 amino acids. Germline CDR1 reads MGHRA; CDR2 reads YSYEKL. The chain's CDR3 is CASSQDWRTADTQYF. For the CDR3, the DNA is TGCGCCAGCAGCCAAGATTGGAGAACCGCAGATACGCAGTATTTT.